Below are 24 T cell receptor beta chains sequenced from a single sample in a study of T cell changes during pregnancy in multiple sclerosis. The method was immunoSEQ multiplex PCR; TCRdb's version includes in-frame clones alone and lacks a portion of them. The sample lists 88,000 or so clones; about 90% were seen once. Sequenced here: peripheral blood, sampled before pregnancy. The receptors here all came from a female donor with multiple sclerosis, enrolled in a pregnancy study.

This clone is a singleton in its sample. V gene TRBV11-2 combines with J gene TRBJ2-5; 8 nucleotides align to TRBD2. Trimming at V came to 0 bases and at J to 1 base, leaving 10 bases not matched to a gene. This CDR3 is 18 amino acids long. The V gene's germline CDR1 is SGHAT and CDR2 FQNNGV. CDR3 sequence: CASSLESPSGGIQETQYF. CDR3 nucleotide sequence: TGTGCCAGCAGCTTAGAATCCCCGAGCGGGGGCATCCAAGAGACCCAGTACTTC. The whole variable domain, filled in from reference TRBV11-2 and TRBJ2-5, reads EAGVAQSPRYKIIEKRQSVAFWCNPISGHATLYWYQQILGQGPKLLIQFQNNGVVDDSQLPKDRFSAERLKGVDSTLKIQPAKLEDSAVYLCASSLESPSGGIQETQYFGPGTRLLVL.

The genes are TRBV5-1 and TRBJ2-5; TRBD2 matches at 9 bases. J gave up 6 bases and V 7 bases, and 13 bases lay outside the gene matches. Germline CDR1 SGHRS, CDR2 YFSETQ. The CDR3 length is 15 residues. CDR3 amino acids: CASGTPAGGFKTQYF. The CDR3 nucleotides are TGCGCCAGCGGGACACCAGCGGGGGGTTTTAAGACCCAGTACTTC.

The chain employs TRBV6-1 and TRBJ2-4; 10 positions match TRBD1. V lost 4 bases and J lost 0; bases outside the gene matches: 3. The CDR3 consists of 16 residues. Germline CDR1 reads MNHNS; CDR2 reads SASEGT. The CDR3 DNA reads as TGTGCCAGCAGTGGGACAGGGGGGCTAGCCAAAAACATTCAGTACTTC. Translated, it gives CASSGTGGLAKNIQYF.

The gene calls are TRBV18 and TRBJ1-1; D gene unclear. V lost 5 bases to trimming and J lost 2 bases, with 9 bases between them. Germline V gives CDR1 KGHSH, CDR2 LQKENI. There are 13 residues in the CDR3. CDR3 region: CASSLSANTEAFF. Here the CDR3 DNA reads TGTGCCAGCTCATTGAGCGCTAACACTGAAGCTTTCTTT.

The rearrangement uses TRBV7-2 and TRBJ2-1; tentatively, D is TRBD1 (5 bases). In germline, CDR1 is SGHTA, CDR2 FQGNSA. Trimming pared 2 bases from V and 6 bases from J, leaving 14 bases between. The CDR3 is 15 residues long. CDR3 in DNA: TGTGCCAGCAGCTTATCTCCGTACAGGACCAATGAGCAGTTCTTC. Its translation is CASSLSPYRTNEQFF.

The chain recombines TRBV5-1 with TRBJ2-3, with D unclear. Germline V lookup: CDR1 SGHRS, CDR2 YFSETQ. The CDR3 totals 17 residues. V was clipped by 6 bases and J by 0 bases, with 20 bases between them. The CDR3 loop reads CASKSLFRSSSTDTQYF. CDR3 nucleotide sequence: TGCGCCAGCAAATCCCTTTTTCGCAGTTCTAGCACAGATACGCAGTATTTT.

The chain combines TRBV6-5 with TRBJ2-7; 8 bases match TRBD1. Looked up from germline, CDR1 is MNHEY and CDR2 is SVGAGI. The V segment lost 6 bases and the J segment 9 bases; nucleotides outside the gene matches: 7. This CDR3 contains 12 residues. CDR3 amino acids: CASRQGQGGQYF. The CDR3, as DNA: TGTGCCAGCAGGCAAGGACAGGGCGGGCAGTACTTC.

The chain recombines TRBV5-8 with TRBJ1-3; 10 bases align to TRBD1. V shed 4 bases and J 4 bases; nucleotides not matched to a gene: 5. This CDR3 is 15 amino acids long. Germline CDR1 is SGHTS and CDR2 is YDEGEE. The CDR3 region is CASSRGQGPGNTIYF. The CDR3 nucleotides are TGTGCCAGCAGCAGGGGACAGGGGCCAGGAAACACCATATATTTT.

The chain is built from TRBV9 and TRBJ1-3; D is possibly TRBD1 (6 bases). Looked up from germline, CDR1 is SGDLS and CDR2 is YYNGEE. This CDR3 is 14 amino acids long. V dropped 3 bases and J dropped 1 base, with 8 bases sitting between them. CDR3 coding DNA: TGTGCCAGCAGCGAAGGGGGTTCTGGAAACACCATATATTTT. Its translation: CASSEGGSGNTIYF. Drawing the rest from reference TRBV9 and TRBJ1-3, the complete variable domain is DSGVTQTPKHLITATGQRVTLRCSPRSGDLSVYWYQQSLDQGLQFLIQYYNGEERAKGNILERFSAQQFPDLHSELNLSSLELGDSALYFCASSEGGSGNTIYFGEGSWLTVV.

Comment on this clone: An end of the junction differs from the germline gene, which may be a read error. V gene TRBV9 combines with J gene TRBJ1-2, with unresolved D. This CDR3 has 14 residues. Germline V CDR1 and CDR2: SGDLS, YYNGEE. CDR3 nucleotides: TGTGCCAGCACCGTATCGGAGGTAAACTATGGCTACACCTTC. Translated, it gives CASTVSEVNYGYTF.

V usage is TRBV27 and J usage is TRBJ1-5; TRBD1 is a possible D gene (5 bases). Germline-derived CDR1 and CDR2 are MNHEY and SMNVEV (reference sequence). The CDR3 runs 13 residues. V gave up 6 bases and J gave up 4 bases, with 10 bases separating them. The CDR3 DNA is TGTGCCAGCAGCCCGGCAGGGAATCAGCCCCAGCATTTT. Translation: CASSPAGNQPQHF.

The rearrangement joins TRBV7-9 to TRBJ2-1; D is undetermined. V lost 1 base, J lost 6 bases, and 4 bases lay in between. CDR1 and CDR2 (germline): SEHNR, FQNEAQ (reference sequence). The CDR3 length is 12 residues. DNA for the CDR3: TGTGCCAGCAGCTTAGGAGCCAATGAGCAGTTCTTC. It is translated as CASSLGANEQFF.

The chain uses TRBV5-1 and TRBJ1-6; D is ambiguous. This CDR3 contains 15 residues. The germline gives CDR1 SGHRS, CDR2 YFSETQ. Deletions cut 1 base from V and 7 bases from J, with 12 bases between. CDR3 protein: CASSLHRTQNSPLHF. Written as DNA, the CDR3 is TGCGCCAGCAGCTTGCACAGAACCCAAAATTCACCCCTCCACTTT.

The chain is built from TRBV27 and TRBJ1-4; no reliable D call. This CDR3 spans 14 amino acids. Germline CDR1 reads MNHEY; CDR2 reads SMNVEV (reference sequence). The V and J ends lost 5 bases and 1 base respectively, with 8 bases between them. CDR3 sequence: CASSPRQTNEKLFF. DNA of the CDR3: TGTGCCAGCAGTCCCCGACAAACTAATGAAAAACTGTTTTTT.

This sequence joins TRBV5-1 and TRBJ2-7, with 7 bases identical to TRBD2. There are 12 residues in the CDR3. V lost 5 bases to trimming and J lost 6 bases; unmatched junction nucleotides: 5. CDR1 is SGHRS and CDR2 is YFSETQ in the germline V gene. The DNA of the CDR3 is TGCGCCAGCAGTCGCGGGGAGGGCGAGCAGTACTTC. Encoded protein: CASSRGEGEQYF.

The J gene is TRBJ2-3, the V gene TRBV9, with TRBD1 identical over 9 bases. The CDR3 spans 16 residues. Germline V gives CDR1 SGDLS, CDR2 YYNGEE. J was trimmed by 4 bases and V by 4 bases; bases with no gene match: 10. In nucleotides, the CDR3 is TGTGCCAGCAGCCCCACGGGACAGGGTTTTCCAGATACGCAGTATTTT. Translating gives CASSPTGQGFPDTQYF. The full variable domain, in which reference TRBV9 and TRBJ2-3 provide the parts outside the CDR3, is DSGVTQTPKHLITATGQRVTLRCSPRSGDLSVYWYQQSLDQGLQFLIQYYNGEERAKGNILERFSAQQFPDLHSELNLSSLELGDSALYFCASSPTGQGFPDTQYFGPGTRLTVL.

This clone was detected only once. This chain connects TRBV10-3 to TRBJ1-2; TRBD1 might be the D (5 bases). The CDR3 is 17 residues long. Per the germline V gene, CDR1 is ENHRY and CDR2 is SYGVKD. V lost 6 bases to trimming and J lost 0 bases, with 20 bases between them. Here the CDR3 reads CAISETVPVQANYGYTF. CDR3 DNA sequence: TGTGCCATCAGCGAGACAGTCCCAGTCCAGGCTAACTATGGCTACACCTTC.

The rearrangement uses TRBV18 and TRBJ1-2; 8 positions match TRBD1. V shed 3 bases, J shed 8 bases, and the junction held 8 bases outside the gene matches. CDR1 is KGHSH, CDR2 LQKENI, per germline. CDR3 length: 14 residues. For the CDR3, the DNA is TGTGCCAGCTCACCCGGGACAGGAGAGCGGGGCTACACCTTC. Translating it yields CASSPGTGERGYTF.

This chain links TRBV5-1 with TRBJ1-1; 7 nucleotides match TRBD1. The junction had 7 bases not matched to a gene; V was cut back by 1 base and J by 1 base. CDR3 size: 16 residues. Germline CDR1 reads SGHRS; CDR2 reads YFSETQ. The CDR3 spells CASSLPYRGGNTEAFF. CDR3 nucleotides: TGCGCCAGCAGCTTGCCATACAGGGGAGGGAACACTGAAGCTTTCTTT. Complete variable domain (other parts from reference TRBV5-1 and TRBJ1-1): KAGVTQTPRYLIKTRGQQVTLSCSPISGHRSVSWYQQTPGQGLQFLFEYFSETQRNKGNFPGRFSGRQFSNSRSEMNVSTLELGDSALYLCASSLPYRGGNTEAFFGQGTRLTVV.

The rearrangement uses TRBV6-4 and TRBJ2-3; TRBD1 aligns across 9 bases. The CDR3 has 14 residues. Germline V CDR1 and CDR2: MRHNA, SNTAGT. With 4 bases clipped from V and 2 bases from J, the junction kept 1 base outside the gene matches. The CDR3: CASSGQGDTDTQYF. The CDR3 nucleotides read TGTGCCAGCAGTGGACAGGGGGACACAGATACGCAGTATTTT.

The V gene is TRBV14, the J gene TRBJ2-2, with unresolved D. The CDR3 runs to 14 residues. V lost 0 bases and J lost 6, with 8 bases in between. The V gene's germline CDR1 is SGHDN and CDR2 FVKESK. The CDR3 bases are TGTGCCAGCAGCCAAGAACCTATCGCCGGGGAGCTGTTTTTT. This codes for CASSQEPIAGELFF.

The V gene is TRBV6-1, the J gene TRBJ2-2; TRBD1 matches at 7 bases. This CDR3 contains 14 residues. With V trimmed by 7 bases and J by 5 bases, 7 bases remained unmatched. Germline V lookup: CDR1 MNHNS, CDR2 SASEGT. In DNA, the CDR3 is TGTGCCAGCACACGACAGGGACGAACCGGGGAGCTGTTTTTT. Translation: CASTRQGRTGELFF.

The chain uses TRBV7-9 and TRBJ2-7; 9 bases match TRBD1. V was pared by 5 bases and J by 4 bases, with 6 bases of the junction left unmatched. Per the germline V gene, CDR1 is SEHNR and CDR2 is FQNEAQ (reference sequence). This CDR3 comprises 14 residues. This CDR3 reads CASSVTGGGYEQYF. In DNA, the CDR3 is TGTGCCAGCAGCGTAACAGGGGGCGGTTACGAGCAGTACTTC.

The rearrangement links TRBV14 to TRBJ1-5; D not resolved. The germline gives CDR1 SGHDN, CDR2 FVKESK. V lost 0 bases to trimming and J lost 11 bases, with 5 bases between them. The CDR3 runs to 11 residues. This CDR3 reads CASSQDRAQHF. Here the CDR3 DNA reads TGTGCCAGCAGCCAAGACCGGGCCCAGCATTTT.